This T cell receptor (beta chain) was identified in a study of cytomegalovirus exposure and HLA in healthy donors. About the study: A later analysis reported the roughly 120 validation repertoires used the same platform as the roughly 700 first-cohort repertoires. General observations from the study: Some public TCRs appeared in many individuals, while most sequences were rare.

The CDR3 has 16 residues. V was trimmed by 4 bases and J by 5 bases, leaving 18 bases between them. Germline CDR1 reads SGHNT; CDR2 reads YYREEE (reference sequence). A remark on this clone: Its target is not known.

Assay: immunoSEQ multiplex PCR; the TCRdb copy retains only in-frame clones and omits some. The data hold some 150,000 clones, with about 91% observed a single time. The validation cohort, a group of more than 95 subjects, included the donors and was separate from the roughly 670-subject first cohort. Sequencing was performed on PBMCs. This sequence was found in a woman under 30 in good health and CMV-seropositive. This chain uses TRBV5-4 with TRBJ1-4, with D possibly matching TRBD1 (6 bases). In nucleotides, the CDR3 is TGTGCCAGCAGCAGAAGAACTGGACAGCAAAATGAAAAACTGTTTTTT. Amino acid sequence: CASSRRTGQQNEKLFF.